The following is a T cell receptor beta chain sequence with its context. The authors' processing: Reference gene primer amplification gave estimated nucleated cell counts. Assay used: immunoSEQ multiplex PCR; TCRdb lists only in-frame clones, some missing. D and trimming come from the DNA, and the V and J calls and clone size come from that table. The sample lists 150,000 to 180,000 clones, 85% seen once, with 8.3% in the top ten. These data are taken from a study of blood T cell repertoires in COVID-19. As for the study in general: There were acute and convalescent COVID-19 samples, and they came from the United States, Italy and Spain. Sample material is recorded as cDNA or gDNA derived from T cells, B-cell-depleted T cells, or PBMCs.

The CDR3 length is 15 residues. In germline, CDR1 is DFQATT, CDR2 SNEGSKA (reference sequence). The V end lost 3 bases, the J end lost 5 bases, and 19 bases lay between the germline ends. The J gene is TRBJ1-1, the V gene TRBV20-1; D is unresolved. Sample: peripheral blood. This clonotype was sampled from a woman aged 55-69 years with COVID-19, enrolled during active disease. The CDR3 protein is CSASGRRGRETEAFF. CDR3 nucleotides: TGCAGTGCTAGTGGTAGGCGGGGAAGAGAAACTGAAGCTTTCTTT.